The clone carrying this T cell receptor (beta chain) was counted at least ten times. Its cognate antigen is unknown. This sample was included in a study of T cells in Graves' hyperthyroidism and ophthalmopathy. Findings and caveats of the study: Ophthalmopathy was separated from stable hyperthyroidism by a 13 V-J model. The model made its ophthalmopathy prediction, and onset followed a median around 6.9 months later.

RNA transcripts were the template for amplifying TCR beta CDR3 regions. The primer set for the first-round RT-PCR of the TCR CDR3 was HTBI. TCRdb itself ran the multiplex PCR reads through MiXCR, one entry per CDR3 protein. Of a few hundred thousand distinct CDR3 sequences in the sample, 46% were seen once. Germline lookup yields CDR1 SGHRS and CDR2 YFSETQ. This CDR3 has 15 residues. Deletions cut 0 bases from V and 3 bases from J, with 9 bases between. Hyperthyroidism of Graves' type that showed no ophthalmopathy progression within 18 months was stable. The patients, who ranged from 18 to 65 in age, presented with newly diagnosed hyperthyroidism lasting under 2 months.

Sequenced material: peripheral blood or thyroid tissue (not recorded which). This sequence was found in a woman aged 18-29 years with Graves' hyperthyroidism. The V gene is TRBV5-1, the J gene TRBJ1-4; D unresolved. CDR3 region: CASSLDGNSNEKLFF. CDR3 in DNA: TGCGCCAGCAGCTTGGATGGGAATTCTAATGAAAAACTGTTTTTT. The whole variable domain, remainder taken from reference TRBV5-1 and TRBJ1-4, is KAGVTQTPRYLIKTRGQQVTLSCSPISGHRSVSWYQQTPGQGLQFLFEYFSETQRNKGNFPGRFSGRQFSNSRSEMNVSTLELGDSALYLCASSLDGNSNEKLFFGSGTQLSVL.